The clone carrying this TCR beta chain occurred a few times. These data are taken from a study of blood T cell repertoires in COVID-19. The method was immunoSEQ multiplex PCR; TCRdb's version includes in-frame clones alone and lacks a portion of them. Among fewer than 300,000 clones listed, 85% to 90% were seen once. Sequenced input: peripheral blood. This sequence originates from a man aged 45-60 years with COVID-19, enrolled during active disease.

CDR3 residues: CASRPDRWADSPLHF. CDR3 coding DNA: TGTGCCAGTAGACCAGACAGGTGGGCTGATTCACCCCTCCACTTT. The chain employs TRBV19 and TRBJ1-6; maybe TRBD1 (6 bases). CDR1 and CDR2 (germline): LNHDA, SQIVND (reference sequence). The CDR3 sequence is 15 residues long. Trimming pared 6 bases from V and 8 bases from J, leaving 17 bases between.